This TCR beta chain was sequenced for a study of vaccination and CD4 T cells after COVID-19. Study as a whole: The authors exposed cells to overlapping spike peptides derived from SARS-CoV-2, HCoV-NL63, HCoV-OC43 and HCoV-229E.

V shed 4 bases and J shed 4 bases, with 10 bases lying between them. The germline V gene encodes CDR1 MNHEY and CDR2 SVGAGI. The CDR3 has 13 amino acids. The treatment is: roughly 10-day PBMC culture with coronavirus spike peptide pools or control peptides (ViraFEST assay). Cultured CD4+ T cell DNA underwent sequencing with the Oncomine TCR Beta short-read assay. MiXCR was run by TCRdb on the PCR reads, yielding one entry per CDR3 protein. Found here are about 16,000 distinct CDR3 sequences, approximately 57% of them singletons; the top ten hold 8% to 9.5%. As to this clonotype: Its antigen is not known.

Sequenced sample: CD4+ T cells from blood, cultured in vitro. This rearrangement joins TRBV6-5 to TRBJ1-2; no definite D call. The receptor's source is a human donor who had recovered from COVID-19. CDR3 coding DNA: TGTGCCAGCAGTTCCCTCCCCCTCTATGGCTACACCTTC. Translating gives CASSSLPLYGYTF.